The 29 T cell receptor beta chains given below trace back to one sample, sequenced in a study of cytomegalovirus exposure and HLA in healthy donors. PCR used 60 Vbeta primers and 13 Jbeta primers. Using immunoSEQ multiplex PCR, the repertoire was profiled, and TCRdb retains in-frame clones only, with some absent. The sample shows around 130,000 clones, around 70% of them seen only once. The material sequenced was PBMCs. The origin of the receptors is an older woman in good health and CMV-seropositive.

CDR3 bases: TGTGCCAGCTCCCAAGGACTGATCATGAACACTGAAGCTTTCTTT. Protein product: CASSQGLIMNTEAFF. The V and J genes are TRBV18 and TRBJ1-1; no definite D call. Trimming took 6 bases from V and 0 from J, leaving 14 bases between them. Germline V gene data show CDR1 as KGHSH and CDR2 as LQKENI. The CDR3 has 15 amino acids.

This sequence joins TRBV5-4 and TRBJ2-3; TRBD1 matches at 7 bases. The CDR3 has 15 residues. Trimming removed 0 bases from V and 6 bases from J; junction bases left unmatched: 7. CDR1 and CDR2 (germline): SGHNT, YYREEE (reference sequence). The CDR3 DNA reads as TGTGCCAGCAGCTTGGGATTCAGGGGGACGGATACGCAGTATTTT. It encodes CASSLGFRGTDTQYF.

This chain uses TRBV6-6 with TRBJ2-5; D ambiguous. The CDR3 length is 11 residues. V was cut by 6 bases and J by 5 bases, with 7 bases left in between. Germline CDR1 MNHNY, CDR2 SVGAGI (reference sequence). CDR3 DNA sequence: TGTGCCAGCAGCCCTGAGGAGACCCAGTACTTC. It yields the protein CASSPEETQYF.

This clone was seen more than once but under ten times. The J gene is TRBJ2-2, the V gene TRBV29-1; TRBD1 matches at 7 bases. Germline loops: CDR1 SQVTM, CDR2 ANQGSEA. CDR3 size: 14 residues. Trimming took 5 bases from V and 4 from J; bases not matched to a gene: 7. The CDR3 is CSVTGDRLTGELFF. The DNA of the CDR3 is TGCAGCGTTACCGGGGACAGACTCACCGGGGAGCTGTTTTTT.

This rearrangement joins TRBV13 to TRBJ1-5; TRBD1 matches at 12 bases. V dropped 3 bases and J dropped 4; count of bases not matched to a gene: 1. The CDR3 is made up of 15 amino acids. Germline CDR1 is PRHDT and CDR2 is FYEKMQ (reference sequence). CDR3 in DNA: TGTGCCAGCAGCTTGGGACAGGGGGCGAATCAGCCCCAGCATTTT. This encodes CASSLGQGANQPQHF.

This chain joins TRBV9 and TRBJ2-2; tentative D call: TRBD1 (6 bases). CDR1 SGDLS and CDR2 YYNGEE come from the germline V gene. The length of the CDR3 is 14 residues. Trimming took off 4 bases at V and 3 bases at J, with 10 bases between the two ends. CDR3 residues: CASSPRTDTGELFF. The CDR3 region has the DNA TGTGCCAGCAGCCCTCGGACAGACACCGGGGAGCTGTTTTTT.

The genes are TRBV7-9 and TRBJ1-5; possible D gene TRBD1, 6 bases. In germline, CDR1 is SEHNR, CDR2 FQNEAQ (reference sequence). CDR3 length equals 14 residues. Trimming cost V 5 bases and J 3 bases, with 11 bases left between them. The CDR3 region is CASSPRGNNQPQHF. The CDR3 nucleotides are TGTGCCAGCAGCCCGAGGGGGAACAATCAGCCCCAGCATTTT.

This sequence joins TRBV6-5 and TRBJ2-7; the D gene is possibly TRBD2 (6 bases). Trimming took off 2 bases at V and 4 bases at J, with 15 bases between the two ends. The CDR3 extends over 15 amino acids. Germline CDR1 MNHEY, CDR2 SVGAGI. Here the CDR3 DNA reads TGTGCCAGCAGTTACACCCCGGACGGGAGATACGAGCAGTACTTC. Its protein product is CASSYTPDGRYEQYF.

J is TRBJ1-5 and V is TRBV21-1; TRBD1 is the table's D call and was not checked against the DNA. TRBV21-1 constitutes a pseudogene. The CDR3 runs 14 residues. CDR3 sequence: CASRTVNSNQPQHF. In DNA form, the CDR3 reads TGTGCCAGCAGGACAGTAAATAGCAATCAGCCCCAGCATTTT.

The rearrangement links TRBV4-2 to TRBJ1-1; D might be TRBD1 (5 bases). CDR1 is LGHNA, CDR2 YNFKEQ, per germline. The CDR3 consists of 18 residues. Trimming took off 0 bases at V and 3 bases at J, with 20 bases between the two ends. In DNA form, the CDR3 reads TGTGCCAGCAGCCAAGATCGGGGTTTTCGGGGGGGGGACACTGAAGCTTTCTTT. The encoded protein is CASSQDRGFRGGDTEAFF.

The V call is TRBV7-9, the J call TRBJ1-1, with a tentative D call TRBD1 (5 bases). Looked up from germline, CDR1 is SEHNR and CDR2 is FQNEAQ (reference sequence). This CDR3 has 14 residues. Trimming removed 5 bases at V and 0 bases at J, with 10 bases between. The CDR3 sequence: CASSQQAMNTEAFF. The DNA for the CDR3 is TGTGCCAGCAGCCAACAGGCAATGAACACTGAAGCTTTCTTT.

The chain joins TRBV27 to TRBJ2-1; 7 bases agree with TRBD1. After removal of 7 bases from V and 4 bases from J, the junction contained 10 bases not matched to a gene. There are 15 residues in the CDR3. CDR1 is MNHEY and CDR2 is SMNVEV in the germline V gene (reference sequence). CDR3 nucleotide sequence: TGTGCCAGCACGAAGTCCCCGACAGGGTACAATGAGCAGTTCTTC. This codes for CASTKSPTGYNEQFF.

Written as DNA, the CDR3 is TGTGCCAGCAGTGAGATCTTGAGGACAGACCCTAACTATGGCTACACCTTC. Its translation is CASSEILRTDPNYGYTF. The chain couples TRBV6-1 to TRBJ1-2, with D possibly TRBD1 on 6 matching bases. The CDR3 is 17 amino acids. Trimming removed 3 bases from V and 0 bases from J, with 17 bases in between. Germline V lookup: CDR1 MNHNS, CDR2 SASEGT.

The J gene is TRBJ2-7, the V gene TRBV29-1; TRBD1 is a possible D gene (5 bases). CDR1 and CDR2 from the germline V gene are SQVTM and ANQGSEA. CDR3 length: 12 residues. V was trimmed by 5 bases and J by 3 bases, leaving 11 bases between them. The DNA of the CDR3 is TGCAGCGTTTCCGGACAATACTACGAGCAGTACTTC. Translation: CSVSGQYYEQYF.

J is TRBJ1-1 and V is TRBV6-5, with a tentative D call TRBD1 (6 bases). The CDR3 extends over 13 amino acids. Germline-derived CDR1 and CDR2 are MNHEY and SVGAGI. V lost 4 bases and J 4 bases, leaving 10 bases between the germline ends. This chain's CDR3 is CASSWAQGTEAFF. For the CDR3, the DNA is TGTGCCAGCAGTTGGGCACAGGGCACTGAAGCTTTCTTT.

The V call is TRBV14, the J call TRBJ2-2; 9 bases match TRBD2. The CDR3 sequence is 15 residues long. Trimming took 5 bases from V and 6 from J; bases not matched to a gene: 7. CDR1 and CDR2 (germline): SGHDN, FVKESK. The CDR3 loop reads CASSLSGGFAGELFF. The CDR3 nucleotides read TGTGCCAGCAGCTTGAGCGGGGGGTTCGCCGGGGAGCTGTTTTTT.

J is TRBJ1-2 and V is TRBV11-1, with 8 positions matching TRBD1. J gave up 6 bases and V 5 bases, and 11 bases lay outside the gene matches. Germline V lookup: CDR1 SGHAT, CDR2 FQDESV (reference sequence). This CDR3 has 15 amino acids. The CDR3 region is CASSTLSGGWDGYTF. CDR3 DNA: TGTGCCAGCAGCACCCTCTCAGGGGGCTGGGATGGCTACACCTTC.

A note on this clone: The germline gene is not matched at one end of the junction; a read error may be the cause. The chain joins TRBV7-7 to TRBJ2-3; TRBD2 aligns across 7 bases. CDR3 length: 15 amino acids. Germline-derived CDR1 and CDR2 are SSHAT and FNYEAQ (reference sequence). The CDR3 DNA reads TGTGCTAGCAGCCCACGGGCGGGGGACACAGATACGCAGTATTTT. Translated: CASSPRAGDTDTQYF. Full variable domain (missing parts from reference TRBV7-7 and TRBJ2-3): GAGVSQSPRYKVTKRGQDVTLRCDPISSHATLYWYQQALGQGPEFLTYFNYEAQPDKSGLPSDRFSAERPEGSISTLTIQRTEQRDSAMYRCASSPRAGDTDTQYFGPGTRLTVL.

The gene calls are TRBV28 and TRBJ1-4, with 7 bases identical to TRBD1. Looked up from germline, CDR1 is MDHEN and CDR2 is SYDVKM. The J segment lost 7 bases and the V segment lost 7 bases, leaving 9 bases of the junction unmatched. The CDR3 is made up of 14 amino acids. Here the CDR3 reads CASTAQGRSEKLFF. CDR3 bases: TGTGCCAGCACCGCACAGGGGCGTAGTGAAAAACTGTTTTTT.

The rearrangement links TRBV19 to TRBJ1-3; D gene ambiguous. Germline CDR1 LNHDA, CDR2 SQIVND (reference sequence). The CDR3 contains 14 residues. Trimming took 3 bases from V and 4 from J, leaving 10 bases between them. The CDR3 protein is CASSMRNSGNTIYF. The CDR3 nucleotides are TGTGCCAGTAGTATGAGGAATTCCGGAAACACCATATATTTT. Variable domain in full (rest from reference TRBV19 and TRBJ1-3): DGGITQSPKYLFRKEGQNVTLSCEQNLNHDAMYWYRQDPGQGLRLIYYSQIVNDFQKGDIAEGYSVSREKKESFPLTVTSAQKNPTAFYLCASSMRNSGNTIYFGEGSWLTVV.

This chain joins TRBV9 and TRBJ1-6; possibly TRBD1 for D (5 bases). CDR1 and CDR2 from the germline V gene are SGDLS and YYNGEE. Trimming took 0 bases from V and 9 from J, leaving 13 bases between them. There are 15 residues in the CDR3. In DNA form, the CDR3 reads TGTGCCAGCAGCGTAGCCGCAGGGAATGGTTCACCCCTCCACTTT. It translates to CASSVAAGNGSPLHF.

The chain links TRBV6-1 to TRBJ2-3, with 11 nucleotides matching TRBD2. Germline V lookup: CDR1 MNHNS, CDR2 SASEGT. This CDR3 contains 15 residues. Unmatched junction bases numbered 6, after V lost 5 bases and J lost 5 bases. CDR3 protein: CASSFLAGGRDTQYF. CDR3 sequence (DNA): TGTGCCAGCAGTTTCCTAGCGGGGGGTCGAGATACGCAGTATTTT.

This clone was counted only a few times. The CDR3 DNA follows: TGTGCCAGTAGTATAGCCGACAGGCGCGCGGAGACCCAGTACTTC. It codes for CASSIADRRAETQYF. V usage is TRBV19 and J usage is TRBJ2-5, with a possible D match to TRBD1 (6 bases). In germline, CDR1 is LNHDA, CDR2 SQIVND (reference sequence). V lost 1 base and J lost 5, with 14 bases in between. The CDR3 runs 15 residues.

The chain links TRBV5-4 to TRBJ1-6; 10 bases are a match to TRBD1. V shed 3 bases, J shed 7 bases, and the junction held 1 base outside the gene matches. The CDR3 is 14 amino acids. The germline CDR1 and CDR2 sequences are SGHNT and YYREEE (reference sequence). In DNA form, the CDR3 reads TGTGCCAGCAGCTGGGGACAGGGGAATTCACCCCTCCACTTT. Translated, it gives CASSWGQGNSPLHF.

This chain links TRBV28 with TRBJ2-5; no reliable D call. The CDR3 extends over 10 amino acids. Deletions cut 4 bases from V and 10 bases from J, with 7 bases between. CDR1 and CDR2 from the germline V gene are MDHEN and SYDVKM. The chain's CDR3 is CASSSALQYF. The DNA of the CDR3 is TGTGCCAGCAGTTCCGCGCTCCAGTACTTC.

This chain connects TRBV2 to TRBJ2-5; 11 positions agree with TRBD2. CDR1 and CDR2 from the germline V gene are SNHLY and FYNNEI. V trimming: 6 bases; J trimming: 4 bases; junction bases outside the gene matches: 7. The CDR3 has 15 amino acids. The DNA of the CDR3 is TGTGCCAGCAGAGTAGCGGGGGGGCGAAGAGAGACCCAGTACTTC. Translating it yields CASRVAGGRRETQYF.

The chain couples TRBV6-1 to TRBJ2-3; no definite D call. CDR1 is MNHNS and CDR2 is SASEGT in the germline V gene. The CDR3 spans 14 residues. V was trimmed by 3 bases and J by 2 bases, leaving 9 bases between them. The CDR3 loop reads CASSELPSTDTQYF. The DNA of the CDR3 is TGTGCCAGCAGTGAGCTACCCTCCACAGATACGCAGTATTTT.

J is TRBJ1-2 and V is TRBV25-1; TRBD1 agrees at 7 bases. This CDR3 has 15 amino acids. V was clipped by 3 bases and J by 6 bases; unmatched bases: 10. CDR1 and CDR2 (germline): MGHDK, SYGVNS. For the CDR3, the DNA is TGTGCCAGCAGTGACATAGACAGGGCAGCCGATGGCTACACCTTC. It specifies CASSDIDRAADGYTF.

V gene TRBV7-2 combines with J gene TRBJ1-2; D possibly corresponds to TRBD1 (6 bases). Germline V gene sequence: CDR1 SGHTA, CDR2 FQGNSA. This CDR3 is built from 15 residues. V lost 2 bases to trimming and J lost 6 bases, with 16 bases between them. The CDR3 DNA sequence: TGTGCCAGCAGCTTACGCGTGGGGGCTCGGGATGGCTACACCTTC. This gives the protein CASSLRVGARDGYTF. Supplemented by reference TRBV7-2 and TRBJ1-2, the full variable domain reads GAGVSQSPSNKVTEKGKDVELRCDPISGHTALYWYRQSLGQGLEFLIYFQGNSAPDKSGLPSDRFSAERTGGSVSTLTIQRTQQEDSAVYLCASSLRVGARDGYTFGSGTRLTVV.